Included here is one TCR beta chain sequence, with context. This specimen belongs to a study of radiotherapy plus CTLA-4 blockade in lung cancer. The CDR3 consists of 17 residues. The germline V gene has CDR1 SEHNR and CDR2 FQNEAQ (reference sequence). After removal of 3 bases from V and 2 bases from J, the junction contained 9 bases not matched to a gene. Clones were sequenced by immunoSEQ multiplex PCR, and TCRdb holds only the in-frame ones, with some missing. The sample records some 15,000 clones, roughly 70% being singletons. Here the sequenced sample was peripheral blood, taken from a patient treated with radiotherapy plus ipilimumab. This chain connects TRBV7-9 to TRBJ2-5; 10 bases are a match to TRBD2. The TCR sequence derives from a human donor with non-small cell lung cancer whose response to radiotherapy plus ipilimumab could not be evaluated. The CDR3 nucleotides are TGTGCCAGCAGCTTTGGGTTAGCGGGGGGAAAACAAGAGACCCAGTACTTC. It is translated as CASSFGLAGGKQETQYF.